The present entry profiles one TCR beta chain with its context. TCRdb independently ran MiXCR on the 5' RACE reads; one entry per CDR3 protein. The data hold about 160,000 distinct CDR3 sequences, with approximately 48% observed a single time. The data are from a study of CD8 T cells in ankylosing spondylitis. Germline-derived CDR1 and CDR2 are SGDLS and YYNGEE. V dropped 0 bases and J dropped 5; count of bases not matched to a gene: 2. The CDR3 runs 13 residues. The sample taken for sequencing was synovial fluid, either unsorted or a sorted T cell fraction (not recorded which). This receptor was identified in a male donor with ankylosing spondylitis. The V call is TRBV9, the J call TRBJ2-7, with 7 bases identical to TRBD2. CDR3 in DNA: TGTGCCAGCAGCGTAGAGCGGGACCACGAGCAGTACTTC. Amino acid sequence: CASSVERDHEQYF.